The sequence of this T cell receptor beta chain was determined in a study of T-cell reconstitution after alpha-beta-depleted transplantation in children. Looked up from germline, CDR1 is MNHNS and CDR2 is SASEGT. The CDR3 is 13 residues long. V was trimmed by 8 bases and J by 1 base, leaving 10 bases between them. This clonotype was found a few times. Unique molecular identifiers were incorporated into the prepared TCRbeta library. TCRdb reprocessed the PCR reads with MiXCR, giving one entry per CDR3 protein. The repertoire holds about 980,000 distinct CDR3 sequences, with under 30% as singletons. Sequenced here: PBMCs, mostly from graft donor cells, sampled 360 days after TCRalphabeta/CD19-depleted stem cell transplant. The origin of this receptor is a boy younger than two who had a stem cell transplant for SCID, so the T cells may come from the graft donor. The chain links TRBV6-1 to TRBJ2-3, with no clear D. The CDR3 sequence is CASLRMGTDTQYF. In nucleotides, the CDR3 is TGTGCCAGCTTACGAATGGGCACAGATACGCAGTATTTT.